What follows describes a single TCR beta chain. The specificity of this receptor is unknown. The record has no base qualities; no much larger clone is one base away. This entry belongs to a study of T cells in Graves' hyperthyroidism and ophthalmopathy (dated by TCRdb to between 2019 and 2020). With respect to the entire study: Peripheral blood samples were taken at initial diagnosis, before any treatment was given. The 100 discovery patients were divided at random into training and test sets in a 7:3 ratio. Prospective prediction of ophthalmopathy was tested in an independent validation cohort of fewer than 20 hyperthyroidism patients and 15 to 17 patients who later progressed to ophthalmopathy. A discovery cohort of about a hundred patients, approximately 45 with Graves' ophthalmopathy and approximately 60 with stable Graves' hyperthyroidism, was used to find distinguishing TCR V-J signatures. The paper describes TCR Vbeta CDR3 sequencing of 135 peripheral blood samples, made up of around 41 ophthalmopathy patients, roughly 72 hyperthyroidism patients and roughly 17 progressor patients. Thyroid tissue and blood T-cell repertoires from roughly six Graves' hyperthyroidism patients were also compared in the study. After blood sampling, hyperthyroidism patients were treated with methimazole at a starting dose of 30 mg daily, and ophthalmopathy patients were treated with high-dose intravenous methylprednisolone. General study outcomes and caveats: In validation, the model predicted progression to ophthalmopathy with roughly 70% sensitivity and approximately 78% specificity, a median of 6.5 months before onset. In cross-validation, a model built on a 13 V-J signature told ophthalmopathy apart from stable hyperthyroidism with approximately 90% sensitivity and approximately 84% specificity, and in testing the same model reached 80%/75%. No statistical method was used to set the sample size in advance, and investigators knew the group allocation. Most expanded thyroid clonotypes (frequency above 0.001) were also detected in blood, a finding suggesting that blood repertoires may reflect thyroid immune responses.

Here V drops 4 bases and J drops 2 bases, and the junction holds 5 bases not matched to any gene. The CDR3 numbers 14 residues from cysteine through phenylalanine. Of the read, only the CDR3 DNA is kept; its 42 bases are in frame from base 1. CDR1 LNHDA and CDR2 SQIVND are derived from the germline V gene (reference sequence). Ophthalmopathy patients had moderately to severely active disease, Clinical Activity Score of at least 3, NOSPECS grade of at least 4, and duration under 3 months. The study excluded patients with uncontrolled infections, other autoimmune diseases, pregnancy or lactation. Clinical symptoms, serum thyroxine and TRAb, thyroid ultrasound, and orbital computed tomography formed the basis for the diagnoses. Ficoll-Paque density gradient centrifugation was used to isolate PBMCs from about 9 ml of fresh peripheral blood. Total RNA was extracted using Trizol reagent, and RNA quality was assessed on an Agilent 2100 Bioanalyzer.

The TCR beta CDR3 regions were amplified from the RNA transcripts. For the first round of RT-PCR on the TCR CDR3, the HTBI primer set was used together with the Qiagen OneStep RT-PCR kit. A second multiplex PCR round built the libraries, followed by size selection and purification. Paired-end sequencing of the libraries was performed with 100 bp reads on an Illumina HiSeq2000. As for how the authors treated the data: Raw data were processed with SOAPnuke, discarding reads with adapters, uncalled bases, mean Phred below 15, or no exact constant-primer or identifier match. COPE v1.2.5 was used to merge high-quality paired reads, and clonotypes were defined as unique nucleotide sequences. Clonotypes were aligned to IMGT TRBV, TRBD and TRBJ reference segments using MiTCR v1.1. The analysis was restricted to V-J combinations with a frequency above 0.0001, which together covered 99.2% of the repertoires. A TCS score was defined as the ratio between F50 (clonal expansion) and ExV (chaos), using BLOSUM62-based TCRdist between CDR3 peptides within each V-J. Welch's t-statistics and random forest reduced some 510 V-J features to roughly 13, which were used in a naive Bayes classifier (R e1071). TCRdb ran its own pipeline on the public reads, namely fastp trimming at Q25 and MiXCR clone calling, and kept in-frame beta chains. Duplicate CDR3 protein sequences are folded into a single record with the most common DNA and genes. For this entry, the V and J calls and clone size follow TCRdb and not the study's own pipeline. The sample contains about 290,000 distinct CDR3 sequences, approximately 15% of them found a single time. Together, the top ten hold 55% to 60% of the sample.

The sequence links TRBV19 to TRBJ2-7, with 7 junctional bases fitting TRBD1. Sequenced sample: blood. This clonotype was obtained from a woman in her fifties or sixties with Graves' ophthalmopathy. The CDR3 here reads CASSTDRSAYEQYF. The nucleotide sequence reads as follows: TGTGCCAGTAGTACGGACAGGTCGGCCTACGAGCAGTACTTC. Reference TRBV19 and TRBJ2-7 genes cover what lies past the CDR3, so the full variable domain is DGGITQSPKYLFRKEGQNVTLSCEQNLNHDAMYWYRQDPGQGLRLIYYSQIVNDFQKGDIAEGYSVSREKKESFPLTVTSAQKNPTAFYLCASSTDRSAYEQYFGPGTRLTVT.